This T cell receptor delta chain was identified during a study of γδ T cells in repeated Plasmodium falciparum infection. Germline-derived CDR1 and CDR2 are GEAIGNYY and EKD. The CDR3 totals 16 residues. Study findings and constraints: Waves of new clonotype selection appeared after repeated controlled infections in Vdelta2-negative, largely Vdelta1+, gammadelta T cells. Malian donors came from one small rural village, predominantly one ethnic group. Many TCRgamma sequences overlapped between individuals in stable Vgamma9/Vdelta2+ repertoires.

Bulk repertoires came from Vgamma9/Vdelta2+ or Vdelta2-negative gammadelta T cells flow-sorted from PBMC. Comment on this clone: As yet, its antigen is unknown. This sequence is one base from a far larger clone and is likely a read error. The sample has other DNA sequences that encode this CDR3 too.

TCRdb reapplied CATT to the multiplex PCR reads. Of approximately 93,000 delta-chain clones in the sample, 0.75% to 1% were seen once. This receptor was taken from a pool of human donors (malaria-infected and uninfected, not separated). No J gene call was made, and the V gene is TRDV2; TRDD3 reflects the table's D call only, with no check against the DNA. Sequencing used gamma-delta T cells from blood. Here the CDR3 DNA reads TGTGCCTGGGGATTCTCGTACTGGGGGATACTCGATAAACTTATCTTT. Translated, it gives CAWGFSYWGILDKLIF.